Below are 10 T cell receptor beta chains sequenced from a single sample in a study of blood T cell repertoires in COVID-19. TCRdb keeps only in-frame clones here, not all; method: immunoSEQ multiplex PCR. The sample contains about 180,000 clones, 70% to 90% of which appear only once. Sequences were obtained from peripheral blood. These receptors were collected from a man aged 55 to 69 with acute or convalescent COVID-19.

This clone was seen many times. The CDR3 is CASSLPQAGAYEQYF. CDR3 sequence (DNA): TGTGCCAGCAGCCTCCCCCAAGCGGGAGCCTACGAGCAGTACTTC. The rearrangement joins TRBV4-2 to TRBJ2-7; 8 bases match TRBD2. V shed 4 bases and J 2 bases; nucleotides not matched to a gene: 7. This CDR3 region has 15 residues. CDR1 is LGHNA and CDR2 is YNFKEQ in the germline V gene.

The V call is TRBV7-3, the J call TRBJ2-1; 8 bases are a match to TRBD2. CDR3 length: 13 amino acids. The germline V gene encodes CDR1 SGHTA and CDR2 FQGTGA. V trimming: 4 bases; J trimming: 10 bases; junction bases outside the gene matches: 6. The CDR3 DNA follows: TGTGCCAGCAGCTGGACTAGCCTGGGAGAGCAGTTCTTC. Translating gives CASSWTSLGEQFF. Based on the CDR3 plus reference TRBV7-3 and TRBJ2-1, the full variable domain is GAGVSQTPSNKVTEKGKYVELRCDPISGHTALYWYRQSLGQGPEFLIYFQGTGAADDSGLPNDRFFAVRPEGSVSTLKIQRTERGDSAVYLCASSWTSLGEQFFGPGTRLTVL.

The CDR3 protein is CASSIRSTRELFF. In DNA, the CDR3 is TGTGCCAGTAGTATACGGTCTACCCGGGAGCTGTTTTTT. The J gene is TRBJ2-2, the V gene TRBV19, with D unresolved. Trimming removed 2 bases at V and 9 bases at J, with 10 bases between. The CDR3 contains 13 residues. CDR1 is LNHDA and CDR2 is SQIVND in the germline V gene (reference sequence).

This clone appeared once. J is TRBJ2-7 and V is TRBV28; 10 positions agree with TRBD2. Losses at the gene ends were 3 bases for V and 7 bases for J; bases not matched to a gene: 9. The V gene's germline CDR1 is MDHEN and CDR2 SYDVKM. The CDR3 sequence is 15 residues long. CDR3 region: CASSFSASGSGEQYF. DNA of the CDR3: TGTGCCAGCAGTTTCTCGGCTAGCGGGAGCGGTGAGCAGTACTTC.

CDR3 region: CASSRAGQGVGYTF. In DNA, the CDR3 is TGTGCCAGCAGTAGAGCTGGACAGGGGGTAGGCTACACCTTC. V is TRBV28 and J is TRBJ1-2; 10 bases match TRBD1. The germline gives CDR1 MDHEN, CDR2 SYDVKM. CDR3 length: 14 residues. V lost 5 bases, J lost 8 bases, and 8 bases stayed unmatched.

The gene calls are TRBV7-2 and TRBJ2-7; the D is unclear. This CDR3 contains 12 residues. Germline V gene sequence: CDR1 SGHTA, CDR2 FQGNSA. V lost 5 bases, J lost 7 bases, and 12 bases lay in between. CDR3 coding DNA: TGTGCCAGCAGCCCGGGTAGAATGGAGCAGTACTTC. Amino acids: CASSPGRMEQYF.

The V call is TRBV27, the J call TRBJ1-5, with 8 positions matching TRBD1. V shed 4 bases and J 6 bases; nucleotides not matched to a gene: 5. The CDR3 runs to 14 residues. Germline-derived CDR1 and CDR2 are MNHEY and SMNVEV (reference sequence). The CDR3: CASSYQGASQPQHF. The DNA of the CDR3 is TGTGCCAGCAGTTATCAGGGGGCGAGTCAGCCCCAGCATTTT.

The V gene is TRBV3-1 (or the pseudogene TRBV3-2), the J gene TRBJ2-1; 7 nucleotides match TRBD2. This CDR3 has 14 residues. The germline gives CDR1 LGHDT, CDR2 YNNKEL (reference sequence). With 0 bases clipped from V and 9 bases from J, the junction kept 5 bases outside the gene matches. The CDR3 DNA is TGTGCCAGCAGCCAAGATTGGCGGGGGAGTGAGCAGTTCTTC. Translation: CASSQDWRGSEQFF.

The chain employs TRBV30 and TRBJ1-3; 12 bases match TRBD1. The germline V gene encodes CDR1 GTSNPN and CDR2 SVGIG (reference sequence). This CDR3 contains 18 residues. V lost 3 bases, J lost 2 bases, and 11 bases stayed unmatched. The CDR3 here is CAWSLARDRGLPGNTIYF. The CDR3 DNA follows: TGTGCCTGGAGCTTAGCCCGGGACAGGGGGCTACCTGGAAACACCATATATTTT.

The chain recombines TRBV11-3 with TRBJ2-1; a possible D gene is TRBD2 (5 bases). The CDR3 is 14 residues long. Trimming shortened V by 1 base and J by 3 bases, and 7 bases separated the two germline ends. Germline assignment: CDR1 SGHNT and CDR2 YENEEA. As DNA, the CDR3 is TGTGCCAGCAGCTTAGGTCGGGACTACAATGAGCAGTTCTTC. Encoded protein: CASSLGRDYNEQFF.